This is a list of T cell receptor beta chains from one sample in a study of blood T cells in healthy people across ages. One entry per CDR3 protein results from TCRdb running MiXCR on the 5' RACE reads. The sample consists of about 830,000 distinct CDR3 sequences, around 62% of them appearing once. Source material: blood. These receptors originate from a man aged 30 to 45 in good health. Both conserved end residues are part of each CDR3. The D gene is left open where the match is weak. Rows give clone size only sometimes, using once, few, many, or a class for an expanded clone.

j_call d_call clone_size v_call cdr3_nt cdr3_aa
TRBJ2-7 . . TRBV12-3/TRBV12-4 TGTGCCAGCAGTTGGGGACCCTCGGGTGAGCAGTACTTC CASSWGPSGEQYF
TRBJ2-3 . . TRBV4-3 TGCGCCAGCAGCCAAGTATCAGGGCGGACAGATACGCAGTATTTT CASSQVSGRTDTQYF
TRBJ1-4 . . TRBV10-3 TGTGCCATCAGCGGCAATGAAAAACTGTTTTTT CAISGNEKLFF
TRBJ1-2 TRBD1 . TRBV20-1 TGCAGTGCTACCGGGACAGGGGGCGGGAACTATGGCTACACCTTC CSATGTGGGNYGYTF
TRBJ2-1 . . TRBV5-1 TGCGCCAGCAGCTTGGGCCTTCACGCGGGTTACTACAATGAGCAGTTCTTC CASSLGLHAGYYNEQFF
TRBJ2-1 . . TRBV4-1 TGCGCCAGCAGCCAAGAGAGTCTGGGATACAATGAGCAGTTCTTC CASSQESLGYNEQFF
TRBJ2-1 TRBD2 . TRBV2 TGTGCCAGCAGCCCCCTAGCGGGGGGACATGAGCAGTTCTTC CASSPLAGGHEQFF
TRBJ1-6 . . TRBV4-2 TGTGCCAGCAGCCAAGATAAGGACACGGGGTATAATTCACCCCTCCACTTT CASSQDKDTGYNSPLHF
TRBJ1-1 TRBD1 . TRBV6-6 TGTGCCAGCAGTCAGGTCAGGGGGCCAACTGAAGCTTTCTTT CASSQVRGPTEAFF
TRBJ1-4 . . TRBV6-5 TGTGCCAGCAGTTTAACCTGGACGGTGGGGTCTGAAAAACTGTTTTTT CASSLTWTVGSEKLFF
TRBJ1-1 . . TRBV12-3/TRBV12-4 TGTGCCAGCAGCTATACCCAGCGCGGAAAAGCTTTCTTT CASSYTQRGKAFF
TRBJ2-6 . . TRBV10-3 TGTGCCATCAGTGAGACAGGTGGGGCCAACGTCCTGACTTTC CAISETGGANVLTF
TRBJ1-3 . . TRBV6-6 TGTGCCAGCAGTTACGTAAACCAGGGACGCACTGGAAACACCATATATTTT CASSYVNQGRTGNTIYF
TRBJ2-5 . . TRBV28 TGTGCCAGCAGCAAGGGCAGGGAGGGGGACCAAGAGACCCAGTACTTC CASSKGREGDQETQYF
TRBJ1-4 . . TRBV6-1 TGTGCCAGCAGTGTGAGTTGGGATCGGAATGAAAAACTGTTTTTT CASSVSWDRNEKLFF
TRBJ2-7 TRBD1 few TRBV27 TGTGCCAGCAGTTCCTCCGGGACAGGGTGGCACGAGCAGTACTTC CASSSSGTGWHEQYF